Listed here are 12 T cell receptor beta chains from one sample, sequenced in a study of STAT3 mutations in large granular lymphocyte leukemia (dated by TCRdb to between 2018 and 2021). Overall study outcomes, separate from this receptor: At least one immunodominant TCRbeta clonotype was identified in every T-LGLL patient, and multiple immunodominant subclonotypes were identified in about half of the T-LGLL patients.

Library construction relied on the immunoSEQ multiplex PCR assay. TCRdb re-hosts the immuneACCESS table, in-frame sequences only. Its copies lack some clones; in the studies checked, an unresolved V gene accounts for under half of them, and the cause for the rest is not known. The sample yields about 24,000 clones; less than 95% were counted once. Roughly 6.5% of the sample is in the top ten clones. These TCRs are of unknown antigen specificity. Sequencing input: peripheral blood mononuclear cells. These receptors all come from a middle-aged man with T-cell large granular lymphocyte leukemia. Some clones in this sample may be carry-over from other donors' samples. The age is the age at diagnosis.

The V call is TRBV29-1, the J call TRBJ2-3; D may be TRBD2 (6 bases). The germline V gene has CDR1 SQVTM and CDR2 ANQGSEA. The CDR3 sequence is 13 residues long. V was clipped by 7 bases and J by 2 bases, with 13 bases between them. The CDR3 DNA is TGCAGCGCCTGGAGGGGCACCACAGATACGCAGTATTTT. It translates to CSAWRGTTDTQYF.

The V gene is TRBV18, the J gene TRBJ2-1; D not certain. From germline, CDR1 is KGHSH and CDR2 LQKENI. The CDR3 is made up of 16 amino acids. V dropped 3 bases and J dropped 10 bases, with 22 bases sitting between them. This CDR3 is CASSPFSGGQMVEQFF. CDR3 DNA: TGTGCCAGCTCACCTTTCAGTGGTGGCCAGATGGTGGAGCAGTTCTTC.

The rearrangement links TRBV5-4 to TRBJ2-7; tentative D call: TRBD1 (6 bases). The CDR3 contains 15 residues. CDR1 SGHNT and CDR2 YYREEE come from the germline V gene (reference sequence). V was shortened by 4 bases and J by 4 bases, with 18 bases between the two germline ends. Here the CDR3 reads CASSGPPTGLYEQYF. CDR3 coding DNA: TGTGCCAGCAGCGGGCCCCCGACAGGATTATACGAGCAGTACTTC.

V and J are TRBV19 and TRBJ2-1, with 11 bases lining up with TRBD1. Germline V lookup: CDR1 LNHDA, CDR2 SQIVND (reference sequence). The CDR3 covers 16 residues. V shed 4 bases and J 1 base; nucleotides not matched to a gene: 3. This chain's CDR3 is CASSRGTGGSYNEQFF. CDR3 nucleotide sequence: TGTGCCAGTAGTAGGGGGACAGGGGGGTCCTACAATGAGCAGTTCTTC. Variable domain in full (rest from reference TRBV19 and TRBJ2-1): DGGITQSPKYLFRKEGQNVTLSCEQNLNHDAMYWYRQDPGQGLRLIYYSQIVNDFQKGDIAEGYSVSREKKESFPLTVTSAQKNPTAFYLCASSRGTGGSYNEQFFGPGTRLTVL.

The V gene is TRBV27, the J gene TRBJ1-6; a possible D gene is TRBD1 (5 bases). V lost 2 bases and J lost 14, with 16 bases in between. The CDR3 has 14 amino acids. Germline CDR1 MNHEY, CDR2 SMNVEV (reference sequence). CDR3 sequence (DNA): TGTGCCAGCAGTTTAAACTCGGAGGGCAGGGCCCTCCACTTT. It is translated as CASSLNSEGRALHF.

The rearrangement uses TRBV11-2 and TRBJ2-5; the D is unclear. V was cut by 5 bases and J by 7 bases, with 8 bases left in between. The CDR3 contains 11 residues. CDR1 and CDR2 from the germline V gene are SGHAT and FQNNGV. In DNA form, the CDR3 reads TGTGCCAGCAGCACTTCGGGGACCCAGTACTTC. Protein product: CASSTSGTQYF.

V gene TRBV5-5 combines with J gene TRBJ2-3, with D possibly being TRBD1 (6 bases). Between the trimmed V and J ends, which lost 3 bases and 3 bases, there was a span of 14 bases. This CDR3 region has 15 residues. Germline V lookup: CDR1 SGHKS, CDR2 YYEKEE (reference sequence). DNA of the CDR3: TGTGCCAGCAGCTCTGGACAGCAAATTACAGATACGCAGTATTTT. Amino acids: CASSSGQQITDTQYF.

This chain joins TRBV7-9 and TRBJ2-7; 7 bases line up with TRBD1. The CDR3 runs to 15 residues. Germline V CDR1 and CDR2: SEHNR, FQNEAQ (reference sequence). V shed 2 bases and J 4 bases; nucleotides not matched to a gene: 8. The DNA of the CDR3 is TGTGCCAGCAGCTTAATTAACAGGGGACCATACGAGCAGTACTTC. Protein sequence: CASSLINRGPYEQYF.

The chain recombines TRBV6-5 with TRBJ2-7; 10 bases are a match to TRBD2. In germline, CDR1 is MNHEY, CDR2 SVGAGI. The CDR3 is made up of 15 amino acids. The V gene end was trimmed by 6 bases and the J gene end by 2 bases; junction bases not matched to a gene: 7. CDR3 region: CASSSTSGAPYEQYF. The CDR3 DNA reads as TGTGCCAGCAGCTCTACTAGCGGGGCTCCCTACGAGCAGTACTTC.

This clone occurred a few times. J is TRBJ1-5 and V is TRBV7-2, with D hard to call. The V end was cut by 1 base, the J end by 0 bases, with 7 bases between. The CDR3 sequence is 15 residues long. The germline V gene has CDR1 SGHTA and CDR2 FQGNSA. The CDR3 sequence: CASSLVDGSNQPQHF. DNA for the CDR3: TGTGCCAGCAGCTTAGTAGACGGTAGCAATCAGCCCCAGCATTTT.

CDR3 coding DNA: TGTGCCAGCAGCCCGAGAGGAGCTAGCGGGGCCCCGGGAGATACGCAGTATTTT. Translating it yields CASSPRGASGAPGDTQYF. This rearrangement joins TRBV5-4 to TRBJ2-3; TRBD2 matches at 9 bases. V lost 4 bases, J lost 5 bases, and 17 bases stayed unmatched. CDR1 is SGHNT, CDR2 YYREEE, per germline (reference sequence). This CDR3 spans 18 amino acids.

This chain joins TRBV11-2 and TRBJ1-5; D gene ambiguous. The CDR3 runs to 14 residues. Deletions cut 5 bases from V and 0 bases from J, with 8 bases between. Germline V gene data show CDR1 as SGHAT and CDR2 as FQNNGV. CDR3 coding DNA: TGTGCCAGCAGCCCCGGACTTAGCAATCAGCCCCAGCATTTT. Its translation: CASSPGLSNQPQHF.